This T cell receptor (beta chain) was sequenced in a study of blood T cell repertoires in COVID-19. Living in about 25 US areas, the participants were between roughly 18 and 90 years of age. Membership in each cohort depended on participant-reported clinical history. Cohort 3 donors counted as recovered after two negative PCRs, clearance, or resolved symptoms. V was trimmed by 6 bases and J by 6 bases, leaving 12 bases between them. The CDR3 runs to 13 residues. In germline, CDR1 is MDHEN, CDR2 SYDVKM. Authors' processing steps: Reference gene primer amplification gave estimated nucleated cell counts. Profiling relied on immunoSEQ multiplex PCR, and the TCRdb table lists in-frame clones only, not all of them. That table gives V, J and clone size, and the DNA gave D and trimming. This sample yields 200,000 to 250,000 clones, of which approximately 82% are seen a single time; about 15% belongs to the top ten.

The sample comprised PBMCs or T cells enriched from blood (not recorded which). V usage is TRBV28 and J usage is TRBJ2-1; D might be TRBD2 (5 bases). This clonotype was sampled from a middle-aged man who had recovered from COVID-19. CDR3 in amino acids: CASRQGLLNEQFF. CDR3 sequence (DNA): TGTGCCAGCAGACAAGGACTGCTCAATGAGCAGTTCTTC.